The rows below give T cell receptor beta chains drawn from one sample of a study of shared clonotypes between healthy human individuals. Sequencing was performed with immunoSEQ multiplex PCR; in TCRdb, only in-frame clones are kept and a portion is missing. The repertoire consists of roughly 2 million clones, with 90% to 95% occurring once and the leading ten covering 0.1% to 0.15%. The specimen was naive CD4+ T cells sorted from blood. Every receptor here comes from a young man in good health. CDR3s include the opening cysteine and the closing phenylalanine or tryptophan. The order of the fields is V gene, D gene, clone size, J gene, CDR3 DNA, CDR3 protein. The D gene is left open where the match is weak. The size field is filled for only some rows; it gives once, few, many or a size class.

TRBV7-9	.	.	TRBJ2-7	TGTGCCAGCAGTCCCACTGGCTACGAGCAGTACTTC	CASSPTGYEQYF
TRBV5-1	.	.	TRBJ1-4	TGCGCCAGCAGCTTGGCCTGGACTGAAGAAAAACTGTTTTTT	CASSLAWTEEKLFF
TRBV30	.	.	TRBJ2-2	TGTGCCTGGAGTGTCACCCCTAGCACCGGGGAGCTGTTTTTT	CAWSVTPSTGELFF
TRBV2	.	.	TRBJ1-1	TGTGCCAGCAGTGGGTCAGGGAATTTCATGAACACTGAAGCTTTCTTT	CASSGSGNFMNTEAFF
TRBV6-1	TRBD2	.	TRBJ2-3	TGTGCCAGCATGGGCCTAGCGGGGAGCACAGATACGCAGTATTTT	CASMGLAGSTDTQYF
TRBV30	TRBD1	.	TRBJ1-6	TGTGCCTGGAGTAACAGGGGGATCGGAGATTCACCCCTCCACTTT	CAWSNRGIGDSPLHF
TRBV28	.	.	TRBJ2-3	TGTGCCAGCAGTTCAGGACAGACAGATACGCAGTATTTT	CASSSGQTDTQYF
TRBV6-5	.	.	TRBJ1-2	TGTGCCAGCAGTTACTACGCAGGGGACTATGGCTACACCTTC	CASSYYAGDYGYTF
TRBV7-9	.	.	TRBJ1-1	TGTGCCAGCAGCTTTGGAGAGACAAACACTGAAGCTTTCTTT	CASSFGETNTEAFF
TRBV30	TRBD1	.	TRBJ1-1	TGTGCCTGGATTAGGGACAGGGCCAACACTGAAGCTTTCTTT	CAWIRDRANTEAFF
TRBV10-3	.	.	TRBJ1-1	TGTGCCATCGGGTCAGATCGCACTGAAGCTTTCTTT	CAIGSDRTEAFF
TRBV7-2	TRBD2	.	TRBJ2-7	TGTGCCAGCAGCGCCACTAGCGGGGGCTACGAGCAGTACTTC	CASSATSGGYEQYF
TRBV7-2	TRBD2	.	TRBJ2-7	TGTGCCAGCAGCCACGGACTAGCGGGAGCCCAGTACGAGCAGTACTTC	CASSHGLAGAQYEQYF
TRBV7-2	TRBD2	once	TRBJ2-5	TGTGCCAGCAGCTTAGTGGCGGGGGGACAAGAGACCCAGTACTTC	CASSLVAGGQETQYF
TRBV6-1	TRBD1	.	TRBJ1-1	TGTGCCAGCACATTAGGGGGCGCAGGGAACACTGAAGCTTTCTTT	CASTLGGAGNTEAFF
TRBV10-3	.	.	TRBJ2-2	TGTGCCATCAGTGAGGACAGACCGAACACCGGGGAGCTGTTTTTT	CAISEDRPNTGELFF
TRBV4-1	.	.	TRBJ1-5	TGCGCCAGCAGCCAAGGGATCGAGCTGGCCCAGCATTTT	CASSQGIELAQHF